This T cell receptor (beta chain) was captured in a study of cytotoxic CD8 clonotypes in ibrutinib-treated CLL. For the study at large: Fewer than 13 relapsed/refractory, some 16 treatment-naive; under 18 IGHV unmutated. Regarding the study as a whole: Clonality increased at ibrutinib response, then returned toward baseline at progression. Circulating CD8+ T-cell counts were tracked by baseline clonality, which exceeded that of age-matched healthy donors.

Produced via immunoSEQ multiplex PCR; TCRdb's table is partial and in-frame only. Among fewer than 150,000 clones listed, 84% were seen once. On this clone itself: No antigen is known for it.

The sample in question was PBMCs, obtained after 24 months of ibrutinib treatment. The clonotype comes from a human donor with chronic lymphocytic leukemia.

The CDR3: CASSARASTDTQYF. CDR3 sequence (DNA): TGTGCCAGCAGTGCTCGGGCAAGCACAGATACGCAGTATTTT. The rearrangement joins TRBV2 to TRBJ2-3; no clear D. This CDR3 spans 14 amino acids. The germline gives CDR1 SNHLY, CDR2 FYNNEI. The germline V and J ends were trimmed by 4 bases and 0 bases, with 8 bases remaining between them.